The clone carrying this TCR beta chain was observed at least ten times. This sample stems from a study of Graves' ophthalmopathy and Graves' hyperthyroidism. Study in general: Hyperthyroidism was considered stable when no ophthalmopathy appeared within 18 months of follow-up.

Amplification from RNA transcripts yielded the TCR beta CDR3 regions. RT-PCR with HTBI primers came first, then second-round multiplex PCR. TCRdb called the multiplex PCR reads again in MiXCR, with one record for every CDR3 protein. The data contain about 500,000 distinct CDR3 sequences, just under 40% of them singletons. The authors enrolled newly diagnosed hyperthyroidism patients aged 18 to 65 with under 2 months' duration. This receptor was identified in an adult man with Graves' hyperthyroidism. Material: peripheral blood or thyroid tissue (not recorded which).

The CDR3 sequence is CASSYLGDEQYF. The DNA for the CDR3 is TGTGCCAGCAGTTACCTCGGGGACGAGCAGTACTTC. The J gene is TRBJ2-7, the V gene TRBV6-5; D is perhaps TRBD2 (5 bases). Germline V CDR1 and CDR2: MNHEY, SVGAGI. CDR3 length: 12 amino acids. Trimming removed 2 bases at V and 5 bases at J, with 7 bases between.